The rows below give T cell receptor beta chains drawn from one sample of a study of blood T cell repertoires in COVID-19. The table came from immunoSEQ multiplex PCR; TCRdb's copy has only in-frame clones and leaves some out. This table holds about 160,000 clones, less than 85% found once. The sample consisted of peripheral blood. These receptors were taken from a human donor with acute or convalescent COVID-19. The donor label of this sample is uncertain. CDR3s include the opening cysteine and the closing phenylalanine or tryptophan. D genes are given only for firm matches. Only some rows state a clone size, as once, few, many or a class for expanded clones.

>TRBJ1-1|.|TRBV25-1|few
TGTGCCAGCAGTTTGACAAACTCCCCGAACACTGAAGCTTTCTTT
CASSLTNSPNTEAFF
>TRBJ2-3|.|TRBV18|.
TGTGCCAGCTGCCCGGTGGTCCGCGAGCTTAAGTATTTT
CASCPVVRELKYF
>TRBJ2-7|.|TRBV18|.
TGTGCCAGCTCGCCTGGGCGCAGCTACGAGCAGTACTTC
CASSPGRSYEQYF
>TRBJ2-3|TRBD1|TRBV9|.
TGTGCCAGCAGCCCCCCTGGGGGGGGACAGGGTGGCACAGATACGCAGTATTTT
CASSPPGGGQGGTDTQYF
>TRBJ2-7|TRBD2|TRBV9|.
TGTGCCAGCAGCTCCCTTGGGACTAGCGGGGGGGCCGATAATAACCCCTCCTACGAGCAGTACTTC
CASSSLGTSGGADNNPSYEQYF
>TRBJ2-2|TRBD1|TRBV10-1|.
TGCGCCAGCAGTCCGGACAGGGTAGCGAACACCGGGGAGCTGTTTTTT
CASSPDRVANTGELFF
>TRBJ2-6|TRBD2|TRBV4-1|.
TGCGCCAGCCAAGGACTAGCGGGGGGTGGTGGGGCCAACGTCCTGACTTTC
CASQGLAGGGGANVLTF
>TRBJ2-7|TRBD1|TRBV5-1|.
TGCGCCAGCAGCAGCACCGGGACAGGGCCCTACGAGCAGTACTTC
CASSSTGTGPYEQYF
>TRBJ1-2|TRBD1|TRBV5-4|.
TGTGCCAGCAGCCGGGACAGGGCCATGAACTATGGCTACACCTTC
CASSRDRAMNYGYTF
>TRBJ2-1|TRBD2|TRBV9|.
TGTGCCAGCAGCGGTAGCGGGAGCTCCTACAATGAGCAGTTCTTC
CASSGSGSSYNEQFF
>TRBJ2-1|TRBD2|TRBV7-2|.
TGTGCCAGCAGCTTAAGACTAGCGGGGGGGCCGCTATACAATGAGCAGTTCTTC
CASSLRLAGGPLYNEQFF
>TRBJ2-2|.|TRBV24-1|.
TGTGCCACCAGTGACCCCGTGCGGGGGAACACCGGGGAGCTGTTTTTT
CATSDPVRGNTGELFF
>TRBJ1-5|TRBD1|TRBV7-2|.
TGTGCCAGCAGCTCGATGGGACAGAAACACAATCAGCCCCAGCATTTT
CASSSMGQKHNQPQHF
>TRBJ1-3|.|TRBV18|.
TGTGCCAGCACAGGGAGCTTGGGGCCTGGAAACACCATATATTTT
CASTGSLGPGNTIYF
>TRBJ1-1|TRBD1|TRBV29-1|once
TGCAGCCTCCTTCCAAGGGGGACAGGGCTTGGATCCACTGAAGCTTTCTTT
CSLLPRGTGLGSTEAFF
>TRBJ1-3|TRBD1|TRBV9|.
TGTGCCAGCAGCGGCTCACTGACAGGGTCAGGAAACACCATATATTTT
CASSGSLTGSGNTIYF
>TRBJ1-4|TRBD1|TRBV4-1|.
TGCGCCAGCAGCGGAGGGGGCAGGGGTGAAAAACTGTTTTTT
CASSGGGRGEKLFF
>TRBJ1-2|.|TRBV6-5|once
TGTGCCAGCAGTTACTCTAGTACAGGGAACTATGGCTACACCTTC
CASSYSSTGNYGYTF
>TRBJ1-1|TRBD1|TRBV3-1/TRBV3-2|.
TGTGCCAGCAGCATCCGGACAGGCCCCACTGAAGCTTTCTTT
CASSIRTGPTEAFF
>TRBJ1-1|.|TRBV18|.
TGTGCCAGCTCCGACTTTACCTCGACAGGTACCAACACTGAAGCTTTCTTT
CASSDFTSTGTNTEAFF
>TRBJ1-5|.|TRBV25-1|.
TGTGCCAGCAGTGAAGGGGACTATAGCAATCAGCCCCAGCATTTT
CASSEGDYSNQPQHF
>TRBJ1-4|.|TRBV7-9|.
TGTGCCAGCATCAGAGGGGAGGGGATTTCTAATGAAAAACTGTTTTTT
CASIRGEGISNEKLFF
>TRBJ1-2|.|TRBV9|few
TGTGCCAGCAGCGAGGGTCAGGGTGGCTATGGCTACACCTTC
CASSEGQGGYGYTF
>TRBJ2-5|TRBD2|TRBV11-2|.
TGTGCCAGCAGCTCCCGGGAGGGGCGAGAGACCCAGTACTTC
CASSSREGRETQYF
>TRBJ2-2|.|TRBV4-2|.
TGTGCCAGCAGCCGAGGGATGGGCACCGGGGAGCTGTTTTTT
CASSRGMGTGELFF
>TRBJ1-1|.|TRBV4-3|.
TGCGCCAGCAGCCAAGGCCAGAACAGGATGAACACTGAAGCTTTCTTT
CASSQGQNRMNTEAFF
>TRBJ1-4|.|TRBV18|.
TGTGCCAGCTCACCGGTACAGGGAGAAAAACTGTTTTTT
CASSPVQGEKLFF
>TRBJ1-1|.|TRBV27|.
TGTGCCAGCAGTTCCCCTTCAGGGGTAGGGACTGAAGCTTTCTTT
CASSSPSGVGTEAFF
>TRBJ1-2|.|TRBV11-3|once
TGTGCCAGCAGCTTTAGGTCAGGAGCGGATGGCTACACCTTC
CASSFRSGADGYTF
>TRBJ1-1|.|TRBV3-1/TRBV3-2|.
TGTGCCAGCAGCCAGGGGGCGACAACTGAAGCTTTCTTT
CASSQGATTEAFF
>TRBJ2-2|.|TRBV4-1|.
TGCGCCAGCAGCTTGGGCCCCTCGGCCTCGAACACCGGGGAGCTGTTTTTT
CASSLGPSASNTGELFF
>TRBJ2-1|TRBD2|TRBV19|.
TGTGCCAGTAGCCCCGGGACTATTAACAATGAGCAGTTCTTC
CASSPGTINNEQFF
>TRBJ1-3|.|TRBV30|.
TGTGCCTGGAGTTCGGGTCTCTCTGGAAACACCATATATTTT
CAWSSGLSGNTIYF
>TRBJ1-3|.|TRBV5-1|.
TGCGCCAGCGGGGGGGGCGTCTCTGGAAACACCATATATTTT
CASGGGVSGNTIYF
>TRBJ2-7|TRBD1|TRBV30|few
TGTGCCTGGAGGGAGGCCACCGGGACAGGTTACTACGAGCAGTACTTC
CAWREATGTGYYEQYF
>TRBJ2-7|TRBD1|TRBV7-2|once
TGTGCCAGCAGAAACGGACGACAGGGGGCAAGGTCCTACGAGCAGTACTTC
CASRNGRQGARSYEQYF
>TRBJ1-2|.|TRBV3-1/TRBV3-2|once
TGTGCCAGCAGCCAAGATCTAGGCGTCCAGAGCTATGGCTACACCTTC
CASSQDLGVQSYGYTF
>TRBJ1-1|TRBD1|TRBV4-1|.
TGCGCCAGCAGCCGGCAACTCGCAGGGGGCGGGAACACTGAAGCTTTCTTT
CASSRQLAGGGNTEAFF
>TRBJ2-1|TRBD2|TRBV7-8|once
TGTGCCAGCAGCTTACCGTCTAGCGGGGGGTACCGTAGCAATGAGCAGTTCTTC
CASSLPSSGGYRSNEQFF
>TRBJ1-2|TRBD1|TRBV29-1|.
TGCAGCGTTGGAGATCCCGGAACAGGGGAGACTTACACCTTC
CSVGDPGTGETYTF
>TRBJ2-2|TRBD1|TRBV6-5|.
TGTGCCAGCACCAAACTACAGGGGCCCGGGGAGCTGTTTTTT
CASTKLQGPGELFF
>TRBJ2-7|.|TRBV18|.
TGTGCCAGCTCCCTCGTCGGGTCCGAGCAGTACTTC
CASSLVGSEQYF
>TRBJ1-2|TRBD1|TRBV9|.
TGTGCCAGCCAGGGGGGCAGGGGATTGGGTAACTATGGCTACACCTTC
CASQGGRGLGNYGYTF
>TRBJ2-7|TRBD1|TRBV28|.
TGTGCCAGCAGTACCTCCGGACAGGGCTACTACGAGCAGTACTTC
CASSTSGQGYYEQYF
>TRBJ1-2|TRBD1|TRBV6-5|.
TGTGCCAGCAGCTCAGGAGGACAGGGGGCCGGTGGCTACACCTTC
CASSSGGQGAGGYTF
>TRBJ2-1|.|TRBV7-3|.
TGTGCCAGCAGCTTAAACAGGGCGGTGGGTGAGCAGTTCTTC
CASSLNRAVGEQFF
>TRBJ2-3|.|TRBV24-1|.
TGTGCCACCAGTGATTTATCGGGTATGGATACGCAGTATTTT
CATSDLSGMDTQYF
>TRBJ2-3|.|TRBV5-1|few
TGCGCCAGCAGAAGGGGGGCCCAGACTAGCATTACCACAGATACGCAGTATTTT
CASRRGAQTSITTDTQYF
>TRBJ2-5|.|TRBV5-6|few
TGTGCCAGCAGCTTGGGGGCAGCCCAAGAGACCCAGTACTTC
CASSLGAAQETQYF